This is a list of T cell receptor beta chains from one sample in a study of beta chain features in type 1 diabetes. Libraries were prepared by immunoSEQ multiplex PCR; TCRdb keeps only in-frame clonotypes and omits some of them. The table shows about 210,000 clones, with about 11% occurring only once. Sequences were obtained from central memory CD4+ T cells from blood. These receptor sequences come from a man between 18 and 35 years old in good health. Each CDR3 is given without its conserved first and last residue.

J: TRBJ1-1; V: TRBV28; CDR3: ASSPEVGTEAF
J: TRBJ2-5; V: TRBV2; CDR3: ASRGTSYQETQY
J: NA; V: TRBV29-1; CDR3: SVTGRAANHEQY
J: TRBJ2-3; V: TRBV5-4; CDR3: ASSFQSTDTQY
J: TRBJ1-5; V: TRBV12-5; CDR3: ASGLFNQPQH
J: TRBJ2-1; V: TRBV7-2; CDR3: ASSLQGASEQF
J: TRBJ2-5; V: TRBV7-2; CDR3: ASSTGLTNQETQY
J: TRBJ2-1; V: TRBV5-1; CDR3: ASSREYNEQF
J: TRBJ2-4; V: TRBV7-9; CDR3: ASSQPVGAKNIQY
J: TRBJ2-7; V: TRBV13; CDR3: ASSVDSSGEQY
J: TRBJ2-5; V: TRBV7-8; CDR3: ASGIRGQETQY
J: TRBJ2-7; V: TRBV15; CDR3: ATSRVYRGTYEQY
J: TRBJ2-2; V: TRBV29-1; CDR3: SVAGTGDGELF
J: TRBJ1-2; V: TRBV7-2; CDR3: ASSFAPGRVYGYT
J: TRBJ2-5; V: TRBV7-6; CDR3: ASSAARVGETQY
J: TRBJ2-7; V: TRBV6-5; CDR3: ASATWTGSYEQY
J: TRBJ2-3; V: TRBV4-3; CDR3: ASSQAGLAGATDTQY
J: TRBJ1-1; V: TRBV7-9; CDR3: ASSLGRREMNTEAF
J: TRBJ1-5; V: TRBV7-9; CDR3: ASSDDRDSPYQPQH
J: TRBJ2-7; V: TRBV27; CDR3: ASSFGQNTYEQY
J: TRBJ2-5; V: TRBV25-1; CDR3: ATRLAVQETQY
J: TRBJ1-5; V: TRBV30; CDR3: AWSIPRQGRGNQPQH
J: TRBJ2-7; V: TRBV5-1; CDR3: ASSYDSSYEQY
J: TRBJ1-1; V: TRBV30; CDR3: ASGQGRPYMHTEAF
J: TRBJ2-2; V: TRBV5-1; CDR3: ASSPRTGWTGELF
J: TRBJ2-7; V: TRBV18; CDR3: ASSPPAGGPSSYEQY
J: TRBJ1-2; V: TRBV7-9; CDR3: ASSLARSENYGYT
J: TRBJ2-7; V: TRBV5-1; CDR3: ASSLGDRSYEQY
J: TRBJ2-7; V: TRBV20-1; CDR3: SAPSAYEQY
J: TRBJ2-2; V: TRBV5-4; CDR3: ASSVELSTGELF
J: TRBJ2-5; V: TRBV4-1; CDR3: ASSQDQGASGSGETQY
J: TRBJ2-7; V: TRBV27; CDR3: ASSPRTRYEQY
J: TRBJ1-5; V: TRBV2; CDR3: ASTIRDRGSQPQH
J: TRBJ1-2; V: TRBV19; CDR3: ASSIVMFYGYT
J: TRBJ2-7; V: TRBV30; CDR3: AYQRSLQVYEQY
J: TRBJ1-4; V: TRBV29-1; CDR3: SVEPPNEGTGEDEKLF
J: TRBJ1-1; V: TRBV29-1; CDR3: SVEAPGVMNTEAF
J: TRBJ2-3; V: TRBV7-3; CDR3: ASSSSTHTDTQY
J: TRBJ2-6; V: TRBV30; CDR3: AWGRGSPGANVLT
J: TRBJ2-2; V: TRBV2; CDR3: ASTSEGGGELF
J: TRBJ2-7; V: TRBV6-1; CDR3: AIRWDRSSYEQY
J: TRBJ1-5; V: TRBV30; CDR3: AWSGHGTGPDQPQH
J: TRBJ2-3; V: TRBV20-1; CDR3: SAGLADTQY
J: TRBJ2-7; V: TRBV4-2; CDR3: ASSQLTGVFHEQY
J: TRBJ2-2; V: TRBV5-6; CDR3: ASSALTKNTGELF
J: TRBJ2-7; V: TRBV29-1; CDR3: SVGTGRWPYEQY